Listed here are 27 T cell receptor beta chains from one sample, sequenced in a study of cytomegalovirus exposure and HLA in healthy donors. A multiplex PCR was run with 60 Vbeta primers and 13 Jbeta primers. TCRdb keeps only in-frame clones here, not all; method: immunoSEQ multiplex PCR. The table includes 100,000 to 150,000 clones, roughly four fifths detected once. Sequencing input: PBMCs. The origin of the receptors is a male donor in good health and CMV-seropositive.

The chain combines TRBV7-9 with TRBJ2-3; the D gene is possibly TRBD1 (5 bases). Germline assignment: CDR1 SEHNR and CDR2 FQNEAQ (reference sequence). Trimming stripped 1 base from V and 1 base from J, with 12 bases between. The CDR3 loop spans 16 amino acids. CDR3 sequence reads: CASSLDFVGGTDTQYF. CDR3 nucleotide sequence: TGTGCCAGCAGCTTAGACTTTGTAGGGGGCACAGATACGCAGTATTTT.

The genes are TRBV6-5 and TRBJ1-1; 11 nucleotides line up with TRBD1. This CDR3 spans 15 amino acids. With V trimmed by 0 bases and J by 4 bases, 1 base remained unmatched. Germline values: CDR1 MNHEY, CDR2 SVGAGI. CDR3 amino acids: CASSYSGTGGTEAFF. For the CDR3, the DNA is TGTGCCAGCAGTTACTCAGGGACAGGGGGCACTGAAGCTTTCTTT.

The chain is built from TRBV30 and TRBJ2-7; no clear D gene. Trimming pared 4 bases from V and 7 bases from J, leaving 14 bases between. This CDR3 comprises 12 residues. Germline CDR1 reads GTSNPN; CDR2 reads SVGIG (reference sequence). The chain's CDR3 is CAWKPFREEQYF. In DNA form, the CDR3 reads TGTGCCTGGAAGCCGTTCCGCGAGGAGCAGTACTTC.

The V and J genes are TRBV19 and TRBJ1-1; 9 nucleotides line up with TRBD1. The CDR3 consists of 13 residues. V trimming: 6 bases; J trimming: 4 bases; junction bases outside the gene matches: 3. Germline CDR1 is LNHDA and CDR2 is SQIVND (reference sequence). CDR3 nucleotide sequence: TGTGCCAGTAGCCAGGACAGGGGCACTGAAGCTTTCTTT. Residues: CASSQDRGTEAFF.

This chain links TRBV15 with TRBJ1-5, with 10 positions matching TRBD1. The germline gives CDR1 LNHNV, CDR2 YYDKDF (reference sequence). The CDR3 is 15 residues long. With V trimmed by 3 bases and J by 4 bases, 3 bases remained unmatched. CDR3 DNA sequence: TGTGCCACCAGCAGGGGGGACAGGGGAAATCAGCCCCAGCATTTT. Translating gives CATSRGDRGNQPQHF.

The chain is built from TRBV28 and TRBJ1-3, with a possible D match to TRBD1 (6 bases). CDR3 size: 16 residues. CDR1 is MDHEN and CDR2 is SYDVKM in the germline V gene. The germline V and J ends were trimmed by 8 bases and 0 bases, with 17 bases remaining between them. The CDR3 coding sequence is TGTGCCAGCTACAGAGCAGGGGAACTCTCTGGAAACACCATATATTTT. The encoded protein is CASYRAGELSGNTIYF.

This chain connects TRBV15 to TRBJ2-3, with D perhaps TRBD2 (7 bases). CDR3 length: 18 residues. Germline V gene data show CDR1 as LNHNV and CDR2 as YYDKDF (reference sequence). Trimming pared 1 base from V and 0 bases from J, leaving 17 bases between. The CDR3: CATSRGQGISGSTDTQYF. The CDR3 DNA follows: TGTGCCACCAGCAGAGGGCAGGGGATTAGCGGGAGCACAGATACGCAGTATTTT.

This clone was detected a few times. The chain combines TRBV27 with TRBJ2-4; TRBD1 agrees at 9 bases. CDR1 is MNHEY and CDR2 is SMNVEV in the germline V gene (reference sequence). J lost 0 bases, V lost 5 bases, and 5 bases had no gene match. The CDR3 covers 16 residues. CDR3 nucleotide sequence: TGTGCCAGCAGTCGCCGGACAGGGGTAGCCAAAAACATTCAGTACTTC. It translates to CASSRRTGVAKNIQYF.

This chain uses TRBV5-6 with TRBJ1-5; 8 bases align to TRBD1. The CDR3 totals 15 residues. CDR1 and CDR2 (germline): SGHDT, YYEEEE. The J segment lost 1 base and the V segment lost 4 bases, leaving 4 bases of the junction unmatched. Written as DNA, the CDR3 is TGTGCCAGCAGCGGGCAGGGGGCGAGCAATCAGCCCCAGCATTTT. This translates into CASSGQGASNQPQHF. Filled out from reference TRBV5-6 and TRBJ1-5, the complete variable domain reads DAGVTQSPTHLIKTRGQQVTLRCSPKSGHDTVSWYQQALGQGPQFIFQYYEEEERQRGNFPDRFSGHQFPNYSSELNVNALLLGDSALYLCASSGQGASNQPQHFGDGTRLSIL.

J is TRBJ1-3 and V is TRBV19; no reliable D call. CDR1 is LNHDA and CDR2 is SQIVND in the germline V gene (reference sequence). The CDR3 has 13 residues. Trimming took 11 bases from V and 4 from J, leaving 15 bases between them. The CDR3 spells CASTSGPGNTIYF. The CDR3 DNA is TGTGCCTCTACCTCTGGGCCAGGAAACACCATATATTTT.

The CDR3 protein is CSARAGSAAEAFF. CDR3 sequence (DNA): TGCAGCGCCCGGGCGGGATCCGCGGCTGAAGCTTTCTTT. J is TRBJ1-1 and V is TRBV29-1; the D is unclear. V was trimmed by 7 bases and J by 6 bases, leaving 18 bases between them. There are 13 residues in the CDR3. Per germline, CDR1 SQVTM and CDR2 ANQGSEA.

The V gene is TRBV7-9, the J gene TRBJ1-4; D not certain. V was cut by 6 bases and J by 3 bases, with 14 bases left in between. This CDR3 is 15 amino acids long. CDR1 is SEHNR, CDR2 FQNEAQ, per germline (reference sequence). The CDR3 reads CASSSHAVPNEKLFF. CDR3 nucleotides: TGTGCCAGCAGTTCCCATGCGGTCCCTAATGAAAAACTGTTTTTT.

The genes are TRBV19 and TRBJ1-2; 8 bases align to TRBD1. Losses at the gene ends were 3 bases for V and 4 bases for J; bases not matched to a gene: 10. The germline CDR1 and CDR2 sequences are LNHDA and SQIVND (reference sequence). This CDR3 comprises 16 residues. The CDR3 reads CASSIGQGVRSYGYTF. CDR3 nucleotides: TGTGCCAGTAGTATTGGACAGGGAGTCCGGAGCTATGGCTACACCTTC.

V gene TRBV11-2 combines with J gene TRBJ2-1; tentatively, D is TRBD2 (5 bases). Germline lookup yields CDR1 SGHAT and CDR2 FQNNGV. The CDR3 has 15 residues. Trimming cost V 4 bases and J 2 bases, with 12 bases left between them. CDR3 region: CASSWGEGAYNEQFF. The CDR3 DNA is TGTGCCAGCAGCTGGGGTGAGGGTGCCTACAATGAGCAGTTCTTC.

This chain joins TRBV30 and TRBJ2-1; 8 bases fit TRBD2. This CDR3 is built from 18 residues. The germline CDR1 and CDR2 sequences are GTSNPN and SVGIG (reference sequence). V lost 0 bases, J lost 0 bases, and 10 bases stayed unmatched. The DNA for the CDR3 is TGTGCCTGGAGTGTATGGGCTAGACTAGCGAGCTCCTACAATGAGCAGTTCTTC. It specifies CAWSVWARLASSYNEQFF.

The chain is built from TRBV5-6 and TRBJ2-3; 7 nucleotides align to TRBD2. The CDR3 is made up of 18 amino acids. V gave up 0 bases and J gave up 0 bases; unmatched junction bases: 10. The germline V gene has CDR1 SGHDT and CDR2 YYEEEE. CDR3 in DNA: TGTGCCAGCAGCTTGGTGTCATCCAGGACTAGGAGCACAGATACGCAGTATTTT. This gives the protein CASSLVSSRTRSTDTQYF.

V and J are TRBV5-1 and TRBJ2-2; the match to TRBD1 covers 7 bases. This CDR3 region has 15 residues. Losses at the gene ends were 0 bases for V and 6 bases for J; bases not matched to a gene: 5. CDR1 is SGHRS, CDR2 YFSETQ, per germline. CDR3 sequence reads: CASSLGQGEAGELFF. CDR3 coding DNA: TGCGCCAGCAGCTTGGGACAGGGCGAGGCCGGGGAGCTGTTTTTT. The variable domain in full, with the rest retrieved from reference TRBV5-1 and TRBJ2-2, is KAGVTQTPRYLIKTRGQQVTLSCSPISGHRSVSWYQQTPGQGLQFLFEYFSETQRNKGNFPGRFSGRQFSNSRSEMNVSTLELGDSALYLCASSLGQGEAGELFFGEGSRLTVL.

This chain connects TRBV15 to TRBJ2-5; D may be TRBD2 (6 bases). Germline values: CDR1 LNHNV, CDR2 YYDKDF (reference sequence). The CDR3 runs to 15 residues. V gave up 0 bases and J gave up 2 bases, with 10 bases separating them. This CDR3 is CATSREGLLQETQYF. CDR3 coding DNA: TGTGCCACCAGCAGAGAGGGACTGTTACAAGAGACCCAGTACTTC.

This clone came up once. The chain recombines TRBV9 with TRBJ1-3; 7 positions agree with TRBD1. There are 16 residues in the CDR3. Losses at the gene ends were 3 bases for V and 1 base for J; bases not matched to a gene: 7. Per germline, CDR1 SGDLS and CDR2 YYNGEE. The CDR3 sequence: CASSASTGSSGNTIYF. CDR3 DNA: TGTGCCAGCAGCGCCTCGACAGGGAGTTCTGGAAACACCATATATTTT. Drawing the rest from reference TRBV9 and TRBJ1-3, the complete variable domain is DSGVTQTPKHLITATGQRVTLRCSPRSGDLSVYWYQQSLDQGLQFLIQYYNGEERAKGNILERFSAQQFPDLHSELNLSSLELGDSALYFCASSASTGSSGNTIYFGEGSWLTVV.

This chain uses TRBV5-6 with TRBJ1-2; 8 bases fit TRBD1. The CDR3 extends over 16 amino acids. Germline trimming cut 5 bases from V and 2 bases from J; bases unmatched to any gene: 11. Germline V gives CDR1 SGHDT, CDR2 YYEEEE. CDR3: CASSYLQGVVNYGYTF. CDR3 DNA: TGTGCCAGCAGTTATTTACAGGGGGTCGTGAACTATGGCTACACCTTC.

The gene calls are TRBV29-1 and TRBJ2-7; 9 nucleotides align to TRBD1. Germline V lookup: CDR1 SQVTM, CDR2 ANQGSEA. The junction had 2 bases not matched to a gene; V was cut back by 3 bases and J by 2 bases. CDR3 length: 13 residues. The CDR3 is CSVDTGGPYEQYF. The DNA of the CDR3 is TGCAGCGTTGACACAGGGGGCCCCTACGAGCAGTACTTC.

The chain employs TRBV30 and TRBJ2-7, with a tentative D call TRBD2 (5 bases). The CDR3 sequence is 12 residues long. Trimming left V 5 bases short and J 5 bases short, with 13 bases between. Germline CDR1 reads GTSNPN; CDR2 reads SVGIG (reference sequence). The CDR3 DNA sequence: TGTGCCTGGCAAAGGGAGTGGAACGAGCAGTACTTC. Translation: CAWQREWNEQYF.

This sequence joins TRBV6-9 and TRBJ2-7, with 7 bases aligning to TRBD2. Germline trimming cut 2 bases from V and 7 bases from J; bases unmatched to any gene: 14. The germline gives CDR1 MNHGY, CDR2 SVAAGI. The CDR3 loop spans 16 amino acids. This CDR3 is CASSYQRLAAPLEQYF. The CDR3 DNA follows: TGTGCCAGCAGTTATCAACGCCTAGCGGCCCCCTTGGAGCAGTACTTC.

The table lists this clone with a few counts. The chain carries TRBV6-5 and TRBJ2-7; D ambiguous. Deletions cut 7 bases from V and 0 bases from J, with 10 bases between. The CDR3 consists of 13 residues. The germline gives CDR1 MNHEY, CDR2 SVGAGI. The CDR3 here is CASTPPNSYEQYF. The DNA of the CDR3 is TGTGCCAGCACCCCTCCTAACTCCTACGAGCAGTACTTC.

This CDR3 is CAISVFDRTGGVETQYF. As DNA, the CDR3 is TGTGCCATCAGTGTGTTTGATCGGACAGGGGGCGTAGAGACCCAGTACTTC. The genes are TRBV10-3 and TRBJ2-5; 11 bases map to TRBD1. After removal of 4 bases from V and 4 bases from J, the junction contained 11 bases not matched to a gene. The CDR3 contains 17 residues. CDR1 is ENHRY, CDR2 SYGVKD, per germline.

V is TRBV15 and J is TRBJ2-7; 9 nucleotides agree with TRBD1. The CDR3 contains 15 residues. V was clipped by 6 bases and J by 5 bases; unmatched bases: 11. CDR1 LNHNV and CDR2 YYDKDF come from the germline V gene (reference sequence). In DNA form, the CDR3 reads TGTGCCACCAGGCGGCTGGACAGGGGAGGGGACGAGCAGTACTTC. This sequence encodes CATRRLDRGGDEQYF.

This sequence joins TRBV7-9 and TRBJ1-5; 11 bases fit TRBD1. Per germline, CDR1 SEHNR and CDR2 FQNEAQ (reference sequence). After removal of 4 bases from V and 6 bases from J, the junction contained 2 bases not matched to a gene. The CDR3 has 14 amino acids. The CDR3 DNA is TGTGCCAGCAGCTCGGACAGGGGGCGTCAGCCCCAGCATTTT. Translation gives CASSSDRGRQPQHF.